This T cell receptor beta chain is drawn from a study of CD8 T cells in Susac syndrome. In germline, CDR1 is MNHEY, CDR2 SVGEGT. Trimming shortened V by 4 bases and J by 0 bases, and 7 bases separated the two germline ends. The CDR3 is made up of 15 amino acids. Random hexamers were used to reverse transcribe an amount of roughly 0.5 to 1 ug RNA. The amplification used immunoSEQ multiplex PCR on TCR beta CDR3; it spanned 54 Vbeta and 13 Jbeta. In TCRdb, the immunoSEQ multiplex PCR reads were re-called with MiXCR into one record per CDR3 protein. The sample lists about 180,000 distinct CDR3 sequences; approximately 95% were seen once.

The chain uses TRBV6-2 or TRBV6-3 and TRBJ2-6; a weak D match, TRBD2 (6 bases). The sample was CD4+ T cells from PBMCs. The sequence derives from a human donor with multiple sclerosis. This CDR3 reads CASSWGDSGANVLTF. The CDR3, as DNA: TGTGCCAGCAGTTGGGGGGACTCTGGGGCCAACGTCCTGACTTTC.